These 11 T cell receptor beta chains originate from one sample sequenced in a study of beta chain features in type 1 diabetes (dated by TCRdb to 2017 to 2018). The method was the immunoSEQ multiplex PCR assay. The High Capacity cDNA Reverse Transcription Kit was used to reverse transcribe all of the isolated RNA, meaning that expressed TCRB transcripts were what got sequenced. TCRdb took this table from immuneACCESS and kept in-frame rearrangements with V and J called. Such tables lack part of the clones; where checked against another copy, unresolved V genes explain under half of the gap, and the rest is unexplained. The sample table holds hundreds of thousands of clones, of which 15% to 20% were seen once. The top ten clones comprise about 0.02% of the sample. The sample was naive CD4+ T cells from blood. What the cell subset or site label conveys for this sample: true naive CD4+ T cells. These receptors all stem from a woman aged 18-29 years in good health.

The chain recombines TRBV11-2 with TRBJ2-3; 10 bases are a match to TRBD2. Trimming took 8 bases from V and 6 from J; bases not matched to a gene: 5. The CDR3 is 13 residues long. Per germline, CDR1 SGHAT and CDR2 FQNNGV. This CDR3 is CASSAGGVDTQYF. CDR3 DNA: TGTGCCAGCTCAGCGGGAGGGGTGGATACGCAGTATTTT.

This rearrangement joins TRBV2 to TRBJ2-1; a weak D match, TRBD1 (5 bases). Trimming left V 6 bases short and J 5 bases short, with 8 bases between. The germline gives CDR1 SNHLY, CDR2 FYNNEI. The CDR3 spans 12 residues. Here the CDR3 DNA reads TGTGCCAGCAGGGACATGAACAATGAGCAGTTCTTC. Encoded protein: CASRDMNNEQFF.

The chain is built from TRBV29-1 and TRBJ2-5, with TRBD1 as a possible D gene (6 bases). V was pared by 7 bases and J by 8 bases, with 17 bases between. CDR3 size: 12 residues. Germline CDR1 reads SQVTM; CDR2 reads ANQGSEA. The DNA for the CDR3 is TGCAGCGCACTGGACAGAGGTTTAACCCAGTACTTC. The encoded protein is CSALDRGLTQYF.

In DNA form, the CDR3 reads TGTGCCAGCAGCCTGACAGGGAACACTGAAGCTTTCTTT. It yields the protein CASSLTGNTEAFF. V and J are TRBV9 and TRBJ1-1, with D perhaps TRBD1 (6 bases). V was cut by 4 bases and J by 1 base, with 8 bases left in between. Germline lookup yields CDR1 SGDLS and CDR2 YYNGEE. CDR3 length: 13 residues.

The chain links TRBV5-5 to TRBJ2-3; 7 bases match TRBD2. J lost 1 base, V lost 3 bases, and 14 bases had no gene match. CDR1 SGHKS and CDR2 YYEKEE come from the germline V gene (reference sequence). The CDR3 is 18 amino acids. The CDR3 spells CASSSIPRGRIGTDTQYF. The CDR3 DNA sequence: TGTGCCAGCAGCTCCATCCCGCGCGGGAGAATCGGCACAGATACGCAGTATTTT.

A few counts support this clone. The V and J genes are TRBV19 and TRBJ2-1; no reliable D call. V lost 8 bases to trimming and J lost 5 bases, with 10 bases between them. Germline CDR1 reads LNHDA; CDR2 reads SQIVND (reference sequence). This CDR3 has 12 amino acids. The DNA of the CDR3 is TGTGCCAGTTTTTCTTGGGACAATGAGCAGTTCTTC. Amino acid sequence: CASFSWDNEQFF.

This clone occurred once. The V call is TRBV18, the J call TRBJ2-3; TRBD2 matches 13 bases. Unmatched junction bases numbered 5, after V lost 4 bases and J lost 4 bases. The germline gives CDR1 KGHSH, CDR2 LQKENI. The CDR3 sequence is 16 residues long. CDR3 DNA sequence: TGTGCCAGCTCACTACTAGCGGGAGGGCCTTCAGATACGCAGTATTTT. It is translated as CASSLLAGGPSDTQYF. Supplemented by reference TRBV18 and TRBJ2-3, the full variable domain reads NAGVMQNPRHLVRRRGQEARLRCSPMKGHSHVYWYRQLPEEGLKFMVYLQKENIIDESGMPKERFSAEFPKEGPSILRIQQVVRGDSAAYFCASSLLAGGPSDTQYFGPGTRLTVL.

The rearrangement links TRBV27 to TRBJ2-7; D might be TRBD2 (5 bases). The CDR3 has 15 residues. The V end lost 0 bases, the J end lost 3 bases, and 12 bases lay between the germline ends. In germline, CDR1 is MNHEY, CDR2 SMNVEV (reference sequence). In DNA form, the CDR3 reads TGTGCCAGCAGTTTATCCCCAGCGGTCGGCTACGAGCAGTACTTC. Amino acids: CASSLSPAVGYEQYF.

The chain combines TRBV18 with TRBJ2-1; weak D call: TRBD2 (5 bases). Germline loops: CDR1 KGHSH, CDR2 LQKENI. The CDR3 is 12 residues long. V shed 5 bases and J shed 7 bases, with 9 bases lying between them. The DNA of the CDR3 is TGTGCCAGCTCATCACTAGAAAATGAGCAGTTCTTC. Protein: CASSSLENEQFF.

In this sample, this clone turned up a few times. The chain joins TRBV5-1 to TRBJ1-1; no reliable D call. With 4 bases removed from V and 2 bases from J, the gap between germline ends came to 12 bases. Germline V lookup: CDR1 SGHRS, CDR2 YFSETQ. The CDR3 length is 14 residues. CDR3 DNA sequence: TGCGCCAGCAGCCCCGGACGGGTAAACACTGAAGCTTTCTTT. Translating gives CASSPGRVNTEAFF.

In its sample, this clone was seen a few times. V is TRBV28 and J is TRBJ2-1, with D unclear. V dropped 5 bases and J dropped 11 bases, with 16 bases sitting between them. CDR3 length equals 13 residues. CDR1 and CDR2 (germline): MDHEN, SYDVKM. The CDR3: CASSPEFPSKQFF. In DNA, the CDR3 is TGTGCCAGCAGTCCAGAGTTCCCCTCGAAGCAGTTCTTC.